The next 18 T cell receptor beta chains were all read from a single sample in a study of cytomegalovirus exposure and HLA in healthy donors. Amplification used 60 Vbeta primers and 13 Jbeta primers. Here immunoSEQ multiplex PCR was the method, and the copy in TCRdb shows in-frame clones only, minus some. Of approximately 150,000 clones listed, about 80% are singletons. Sequencing was done on a sample of PBMCs. Receptor source: a woman in her thirties or forties in good health and CMV-seronegative.

The rearrangement links TRBV4-3 to TRBJ1-4; TRBD1 is a possible D gene (5 bases). This CDR3 spans 15 amino acids. The V end lost 4 bases, the J end lost 4 bases, and 13 bases lay between the germline ends. CDR1 LGHNA and CDR2 YSLEER come from the germline V gene. This CDR3 reads CASSPSGVHNEKLFF. The DNA of the CDR3 is TGCGCCAGCAGCCCGTCGGGGGTCCATAATGAAAAACTGTTTTTT.

The J gene is TRBJ1-4, the V gene TRBV28; 7 bases align to TRBD1. Germline-derived CDR1 and CDR2 are MDHEN and SYDVKM. The CDR3 consists of 16 residues. J was trimmed by 0 bases and V by 6 bases; bases with no gene match: 7. Written as DNA, the CDR3 is TGTGCCAGCAGACACCATGGACAGGCAACTAATGAAAAACTGTTTTTT. Protein sequence: CASRHHGQATNEKLFF. Variable domain in full (rest from reference TRBV28 and TRBJ1-4): DVKVTQSSRYLVKRTGEKVFLECVQDMDHENMFWYRQDPGLGLRLIYFSYDVKMKEKGDIPEGYSVSREKKERFSLILESASTNQTSMYLCASRHHGQATNEKLFFGSGTQLSVL.

The chain links TRBV7-6 to TRBJ2-5, with 14 bases matching TRBD2. Germline lookup yields CDR1 SGHVS and CDR2 FNYEAQ. The CDR3 has 17 residues. J gave up 0 bases and V 5 bases, and 5 bases lay outside the gene matches. CDR3 in DNA: TGTGCCAGCAGCCACCGGACTAGCGGGGGGCACCAAGAGACCCAGTACTTC. Protein product: CASSHRTSGGHQETQYF. Variable domain in full (rest from reference TRBV7-6 and TRBJ2-5): GAGVSQSPRYKVTKRGQDVALRCDPISGHVSLYWYRQALGQGPEFLTYFNYEAQQDKSGLPNDRFSAERPEGSISTLTIQRTEQRDSAMYRCASSHRTSGGHQETQYFGPGTRLLVL.

The chain recombines TRBV2 with TRBJ2-7; no firm D call. The germline V gene encodes CDR1 SNHLY and CDR2 FYNNEI. This CDR3 has 12 residues. V dropped 0 bases and J dropped 7 bases, with 7 bases sitting between them. CDR3 DNA sequence: TGTGCCAGCAGTGAAGCGCAGGCTGAGCAGTACTTC. It specifies CASSEAQAEQYF.

This chain joins TRBV4-2 and TRBJ2-4; 9 bases fit TRBD1. This CDR3 has 15 amino acids. Germline V gene sequence: CDR1 LGHNA, CDR2 YNFKEQ. V shed 2 bases and J 9 bases; nucleotides not matched to a gene: 8. The CDR3 nucleotides read TGTGCCAGCAGCCAACGGGACAGGGACGTGGTCATTCAGTACTTC. This translates into CASSQRDRDVVIQYF.

The chain employs TRBV7-2 and TRBJ1-1; D gene uncertain. There are 13 residues in the CDR3. The V end lost 6 bases, the J end lost 0 bases, and 8 bases lay between the germline ends. CDR1 and CDR2 from the germline V gene are SGHTA and FQGNSA. Here the CDR3 DNA reads TGTGCCAGCAGGGCAGTCATGAACACTGAAGCTTTCTTT. Protein: CASRAVMNTEAFF.

This clone was seen only a few times. The genes are TRBV5-4 and TRBJ2-2, with 9 bases identical to TRBD1. Germline CDR1 SGHNT, CDR2 YYREEE (reference sequence). The CDR3 extends over 15 amino acids. Losses at the gene ends were 0 bases for V and 4 bases for J; bases not matched to a gene: 1. The CDR3 sequence: CASSLGDRVTGELFF. The CDR3 coding sequence is TGTGCCAGCAGCTTGGGGGACAGGGTCACCGGGGAGCTGTTTTTT. Supplemented by reference TRBV5-4 and TRBJ2-2, the full variable domain reads ETGVTQSPTHLIKTRGQQVTLRCSSQSGHNTVSWYQQALGQGPQFIFQYYREEENGRGNFPPRFSGLQFPNYSSELNVNALELDDSALYLCASSLGDRVTGELFFGEGSRLTVL.

The chain employs TRBV29-1 and TRBJ2-7; TRBD2 aligns across 15 bases. With 5 bases clipped from V and 5 bases from J, the junction kept 7 bases outside the gene matches. Germline V gene sequence: CDR1 SQVTM, CDR2 ANQGSEA. The CDR3 sequence is 15 residues long. CDR3 amino acids: CSVRRTSGRANEQYF. The CDR3 coding sequence is TGCAGCGTTCGAAGGACTAGCGGGAGGGCGAACGAGCAGTACTTC.

This rearrangement joins TRBV4-3 to TRBJ2-7; D is possibly TRBD2 (5 bases). Germline V gene data show CDR1 as LGHNA and CDR2 as YSLEER. This CDR3 has 14 residues. Trimming cost V 4 bases and J 4 bases, with 14 bases left between them. CDR3 sequence reads: CASSLGGEGYEQYF. DNA of the CDR3: TGCGCCAGCAGCCTTGGCGGAGAGGGATACGAGCAGTACTTC.

The chain is built from TRBV30 and TRBJ2-2; 7 nucleotides line up with TRBD1. Per germline, CDR1 GTSNPN and CDR2 SVGIG (reference sequence). The length of the CDR3 is 14 residues. Trimming removed 1 base from V and 4 bases from J; junction bases left unmatched: 3. The CDR3 protein is CAWSAGQTTGELFF. The CDR3 region has the DNA TGTGCCTGGAGTGCGGGACAGACCACCGGGGAGCTGTTTTTT.

Worth noting for this clone: Distinct nucleotide sequences in the sample also encode this CDR3. This chain links TRBV18 with TRBJ2-7; perhaps TRBD2 as D (6 bases). With 2 bases removed from V and 2 bases from J, the gap between germline ends came to 10 bases. The CDR3 has 14 amino acids. CDR1 and CDR2 (germline): KGHSH, LQKENI. The CDR3 DNA reads TGTGCCAGCTCACCAGTCCGGGAGACCTACGAGCAGTACTTC. It is translated as CASSPVRETYEQYF.

The chain links TRBV6-1 to TRBJ2-7; 9 bases match TRBD2. The J segment lost 5 bases and the V segment lost 0 bases, leaving 8 bases of the junction unmatched. CDR3 size: 16 residues. CDR1 and CDR2 (germline): MNHNS, SASEGT. CDR3 protein: CASSEARGGAQNEQYF. The CDR3 DNA reads as TGTGCCAGCAGTGAAGCCCGCGGGGGGGCCCAGAACGAGCAGTACTTC.

The V gene is TRBV28, the J gene TRBJ1-2; tentatively, D is TRBD1 (6 bases). The CDR3 length is 12 residues. Trimming shortened V by 2 bases and J by 6 bases, and 7 bases separated the two germline ends. Germline V gives CDR1 MDHEN, CDR2 SYDVKM. Written as DNA, the CDR3 is TGTGCCAGCAGTTTAGCAGGGGATGGCTACACCTTC. This codes for CASSLAGDGYTF.

V gene TRBV6-1 combines with J gene TRBJ1-2; D perhaps matches TRBD1 (5 bases). V lost 0 bases and J lost 0, with 8 bases in between. There are 15 residues in the CDR3. Per germline, CDR1 MNHNS and CDR2 SASEGT. The CDR3 loop reads CASSEAGDSNYGYTF. The CDR3 DNA reads as TGTGCCAGCAGTGAAGCTGGGGACTCTAACTATGGCTACACCTTC.

This chain connects TRBV19 to TRBJ1-1; D may be TRBD1 (5 bases). The CDR3 has 13 amino acids. The V end lost 6 bases, the J end lost 3 bases, and 11 bases lay between the germline ends. In germline, CDR1 is LNHDA, CDR2 SQIVND (reference sequence). CDR3 region: CASRTGGDTEAFF. The CDR3 nucleotides read TGTGCCAGTAGGACCGGGGGTGACACTGAAGCTTTCTTT.

The rearrangement joins TRBV30 to TRBJ2-7; 7 nucleotides line up with TRBD1. CDR3 length equals 13 residues. The V and J ends lost 2 bases and 3 bases, in that order; junction bases with no gene match: 4. Germline assignment: CDR1 GTSNPN and CDR2 SVGIG (reference sequence). The CDR3 loop is CAWSRGQSYEQYF. CDR3 bases: TGTGCCTGGAGTAGGGGGCAGAGCTACGAGCAGTACTTC. Combining the CDR3 with reference TRBV30 and TRBJ2-7 gives the whole variable domain SQTIHQWPATLVQPVGSPLSLECTVEGTSNPNLYWYRQAAGRGLQLLFYSVGIGQISSEVPQNLSASRPQDRQFILSSKKLLLSDSGFYLCAWSRGQSYEQYFGPGTRLTVT.

This clone counts as large. Additional DNA sequences in this sample encode the identical CDR3. The chain recombines TRBV7-9 with TRBJ2-1; TRBD2 aligns across 12 bases. Per the germline V gene, CDR1 is SEHNR and CDR2 is FQNEAQ (reference sequence). Unmatched junction bases numbered 15, after V lost 1 base and J lost 8 bases. This CDR3 is built from 19 residues. The CDR3, as DNA: TGTGCCAGCAGCTTAGGGCGGCTAGCGGGGGGGGCACAGTCCGATGAGCAGTTCTTC. Protein sequence: CASSLGRLAGGAQSDEQFF.

As regards this clone: Other nucleotide sequences from this sample produce the same CDR3. The V call is TRBV28, the J call TRBJ2-5; D call uncertain. Germline CDR1 and CDR2: MDHEN and SYDVKM. V was clipped by 5 bases and J by 2 bases, with 3 bases between them. The CDR3 covers 11 residues. The CDR3 DNA is TGTGCCAGCAGTCCTCAAGAGACCCAGTACTTC. It codes for CASSPQETQYF.